One T cell receptor beta chain is described in this entry. No antigen is known for it. The data stem from a study of regulatory T cells in long-lasting Graves disease. In building TCR beta libraries, iRepertoire HTBI primers were used together with Arm-PCR of CDR3 regions. Each CDR3 protein gets one entry after TCRdb re-called the multiplex PCR reads with MiXCR. The sample includes around 400,000 distinct CDR3 sequences, 15% of them seen just once. Study-level findings and limits: Thyroid tissue went unexamined; only peripheral blood was analyzed. Compared with new cases, persistent Graves' patients showed reduced TCR diversity.

Indicated time point: newly diagnosed GD, antithyroid drugs for less than 3 months. The TCR library was made from RNA extracted from PBMCs. Germline assignment: CDR1 LNHDA and CDR2 SQIVND (reference sequence). The CDR3 consists of 15 residues. Trimming shortened V by 2 bases and J by 0 bases, and 8 bases separated the two germline ends. The source of this sequence is a female donor with Graves disease. This chain connects TRBV19 to TRBJ1-5; D gene ambiguous. The material sequenced was peripheral blood mononuclear cells (PBMCs), taken at new diagnosis, from a patient treated with antithyroid drugs. This CDR3 is CASSILGVSNQPQHF. For the CDR3, the DNA is TGTGCCAGTAGTATACTCGGGGTTAGCAATCAGCCCCAGCATTTT.